These 22 T cell receptor beta chains share one sample of origin, sequenced in a study of cytomegalovirus exposure and HLA in healthy donors. 13 Jbeta primers and 60 Vbeta primers were used for the PCR. Profiled with immunoSEQ multiplex PCR; TCRdb holds only in-frame clones, not every one. The data show about 110,000 clones, roughly 79% seen once. The material sequenced was PBMCs. These receptors originate from a woman in her 30s in good health and CMV-seronegative.

The chain couples TRBV18 to TRBJ2-2, with D perhaps matching TRBD2 (5 bases). CDR3 length equals 14 residues. Germline V gene sequence: CDR1 KGHSH, CDR2 LQKENI. The ends were cut back, 3 bases at V and 6 bases at J, with 11 bases in the middle. CDR3 in amino acids: CASSPWTESGELFF. In DNA, the CDR3 is TGTGCCAGCTCACCCTGGACTGAATCCGGGGAGCTGTTTTTT.

The count of this clone is one. The chain has TRBV10-3 and TRBJ2-2, with D perhaps matching TRBD2 (6 bases). The CDR3 length is 14 residues. The germline V and J ends were trimmed by 10 bases and 1 base, with 13 bases remaining between them. Per the germline V gene, CDR1 is ENHRY and CDR2 is SYGVKD. CDR3: CATRTTLNTGELFF. CDR3 DNA: TGTGCCACTAGGACTACCTTGAACACCGGGGAGCTGTTTTTT.

This clone was detected only once. CDR3 in amino acids: CASGQGGTGNTEAFF. The CDR3 nucleotides read TGTGCCAGTGGACAGGGGGGGACGGGGAACACTGAAGCTTTCTTT. The gene calls are TRBV13 and TRBJ1-1, with 10 bases aligning to TRBD1. Germline V gene data show CDR1 as PRHDT and CDR2 as FYEKMQ (reference sequence). This CDR3 is built from 15 residues. Losses at the gene ends were 9 bases for V and 1 base for J; bases not matched to a gene: 8.

This clone was picked up a small number of times. The chain is built from TRBV28 and TRBJ1-2, with D unclear. CDR3 length: 14 amino acids. V lost 1 base and J lost 0, with 6 bases in between. Germline V lookup: CDR1 MDHEN, CDR2 SYDVKM. The CDR3 DNA reads as TGTGCCAGCAGTTTATCCGGGTCTAACTATGGCTACACCTTC. Its protein product is CASSLSGSNYGYTF.

V usage is TRBV6-1 and J usage is TRBJ2-1; 14 positions match TRBD2. The CDR3 spans 17 residues. Trimming took 2 bases from V and 10 from J; bases not matched to a gene: 10. From germline, CDR1 is MNHNS and CDR2 SASEGT. The CDR3 sequence is CASSEFAGLAGVEEQFF. In DNA, the CDR3 is TGTGCCAGCAGTGAATTTGCGGGACTAGCGGGAGTTGAGGAGCAGTTCTTC.

By frequency in the sample, this clone is medium-sized. The V gene is TRBV5-1, the J gene TRBJ1-4, with TRBD1 matching 7 bases. The CDR3 totals 14 residues. Germline V gene data show CDR1 as SGHRS and CDR2 as YFSETQ. The V gene end was trimmed by 2 bases and the J gene end by 3 bases; junction bases not matched to a gene: 1. The CDR3 DNA reads as TGCGCCAGCAGCTTCGGGACAGCTAATGAAAAACTGTTTTTT. Protein sequence: CASSFGTANEKLFF.

The V and J genes are TRBV14 and TRBJ2-3; D unclear. Between the trimmed V and J ends, which lost 5 bases and 6 bases, there was a span of 9 bases. Germline values: CDR1 SGHDN, CDR2 FVKESK. The CDR3 has 12 residues. CDR3 coding DNA: TGTGCCAGCAGCGGGCTTGTCGATACGCAGTATTTT. This codes for CASSGLVDTQYF.

The chain couples TRBV25-1 to TRBJ1-3; maybe TRBD1 (5 bases). Germline V lookup: CDR1 MGHDK, CDR2 SYGVNS. Trimming cost V 4 bases and J 3 bases, with 16 bases left between them. This CDR3 contains 16 residues. The CDR3 region is CASSAHGAGNGNTIYF. The CDR3 bases are TGTGCCAGCAGTGCTCACGGGGCGGGGAATGGAAACACCATATATTTT.

The chain uses TRBV7-2 and TRBJ1-2; 11 bases are a match to TRBD1. Trimming removed 5 bases from V and 5 bases from J; junction bases left unmatched: 7. CDR1 is SGHTA and CDR2 is FQGNSA in the germline V gene. The CDR3 runs to 15 residues. CDR3 DNA sequence: TGTGCCAGCAGCCCGGGACAGGGGGACGGTTATGGCTACACCTTC. It encodes CASSPGQGDGYGYTF.

The V and J genes are TRBV19 and TRBJ1-5; 8 bases match TRBD1. This CDR3 comprises 13 residues. From germline, CDR1 is LNHDA and CDR2 SQIVND (reference sequence). The ends lost 5 bases at V and 5 bases at J; junction bases unmatched: 2. This chain's CDR3 is CASSGTGDQPQHF. DNA of the CDR3: TGTGCCAGTAGTGGGACAGGCGATCAGCCCCAGCATTTT.

The chain joins TRBV28 to TRBJ1-3; D not certain. Germline V CDR1 and CDR2: MDHEN, SYDVKM. This CDR3 region has 13 residues. Trimming removed 7 bases from V and 4 bases from J, with 11 bases in between. CDR3 DNA: TGTGCCAGCAAAAACCCCCAGGGAAACACCATATATTTT. Protein product: CASKNPQGNTIYF.

This clone was seen a single time. The J gene is TRBJ2-6, the V gene TRBV2; D remains unclear. The germline V and J ends were trimmed by 6 bases and 0 bases, with 6 bases remaining between them. CDR1 is SNHLY, CDR2 FYNNEI, per germline. This CDR3 spans 14 amino acids. CDR3 nucleotides: TGTGCCAGCAGAGAGAGCTCTGGGGCCAACGTCCTGACTTTC. It translates to CASRESSGANVLTF.

This chain uses TRBV6-1 with TRBJ1-5, with D perhaps matching TRBD1 (5 bases). Germline V CDR1 and CDR2: MNHNS, SASEGT. V dropped 6 bases and J dropped 0 bases, with 9 bases sitting between them. The CDR3 length is 14 residues. CDR3 residues: CASRDIYSNQPQHF. Here the CDR3 DNA reads TGTGCCAGCAGGGACATTTATAGCAATCAGCCCCAGCATTTT.

The V and J genes are TRBV9 and TRBJ2-1; 9 bases line up with TRBD1. Germline V gives CDR1 SGDLS, CDR2 YYNGEE. The CDR3 covers 15 residues. The V and J ends lost 4 bases and 7 bases, in that order; junction bases with no gene match: 9. The CDR3 nucleotides are TGTGCCAGCAGCATGTCCGGGACAGGGCAGAATGAGCAGTTCTTC. Its protein is CASSMSGTGQNEQFF.

The rearrangement joins TRBV7-2 to TRBJ2-7, with 10 bases matching TRBD2. This CDR3 is 14 amino acids long. In germline, CDR1 is SGHTA, CDR2 FQGNSA. J lost 4 bases, V lost 5 bases, and 5 bases had no gene match. CDR3 nucleotides: TGTGCCAGCAGCACTCTAGCGGGAGTGTACGAGCAGTACTTC. This codes for CASSTLAGVYEQYF. Supplemented by reference TRBV7-2 and TRBJ2-7, the full variable domain reads GAGVSQSPSNKVTEKGKDVELRCDPISGHTALYWYRQSLGQGLEFLIYFQGNSAPDKSGLPSDRFSAERTGGSVSTLTIQRTQQEDSAVYLCASSTLAGVYEQYFGPGTRLTVT.

The chain recombines TRBV23-1 with TRBJ1-5; TRBD1 aligns across 7 bases. TRBV23-1 is reported as an ORF; its role is uncertain. V lost 10 bases, J lost 3 bases, and 3 bases stayed unmatched. This CDR3 has 12 amino acids. The CDR3 here is CATGTANQPQHF. CDR3 coding DNA: TGCGCCACCGGGACAGCCAATCAGCCCCAGCATTTT.

This chain joins TRBV4-1 and TRBJ1-5, with 9 nucleotides matching TRBD1. The CDR3 length is 15 residues. Germline CDR1 is MGHRA and CDR2 is YSYEKL. V dropped 2 bases and J dropped 5; count of bases not matched to a gene: 4. CDR3 residues: CASSQPTGGDQPQHF. The CDR3 coding sequence is TGCGCCAGCAGCCAACCGACAGGGGGGGATCAGCCCCAGCATTTT.

This chain connects TRBV19 to TRBJ2-5; 7 bases align to TRBD1. The CDR3 is 14 amino acids. In germline, CDR1 is LNHDA, CDR2 SQIVND (reference sequence). The CDR3 loop is CGDRGTGVAETQYF. CDR3 nucleotide sequence: TGTGGCGATAGGGGAACAGGGGTTGCGGAGACCCAGTACTTC.

CDR3 coding DNA: TGTGCCAGCAGCTCCCCCGCTAGCGGGAGGAGGTACGAGCAGTACTTC. Its protein product is CASSSPASGRRYEQYF. The chain recombines TRBV28 with TRBJ2-7, with 11 bases identical to TRBD2. V dropped 6 bases and J dropped 4; count of bases not matched to a gene: 11. Germline values: CDR1 MDHEN, CDR2 SYDVKM. This CDR3 is 16 amino acids long.

The chain links TRBV25-1 to TRBJ1-3; TRBD1 might be the D (5 bases). CDR1 is MGHDK and CDR2 is SYGVNS in the germline V gene. The CDR3 consists of 18 residues. Trimming took 3 bases from V and 4 from J, leaving 22 bases between them. The DNA for the CDR3 is TGTGCCAGCAGTGACCCACTTGGAGGGGTCTCGGGAGGAAACACCATATATTTT. This gives the protein CASSDPLGGVSGGNTIYF.

This chain connects TRBV21-1 to TRBJ2-5; TRBD1 reflects the table's D call only, with no check against the DNA. TRBV21-1 is a recognized pseudogene. The CDR3 loop spans 20 amino acids. The CDR3 nucleotides read TGTGCCAGCAGCAAAGAGGGCTTGGAAGAAGGGACACCCCGGGGACAGACCCAGTACTTC. It codes for CASSKEGLEEGTPRGQTQYF.

This clone was detected once. This chain links TRBV11-2 with TRBJ1-3, with 8 bases identical to TRBD1. Germline trimming cut 5 bases from V and 3 bases from J; bases unmatched to any gene: 3. Germline CDR1 and CDR2: SGHAT and FQNNGV. The CDR3 length is 14 residues. CDR3 DNA sequence: TGTGCCAGCAGCCCGGACAGGGTTGGAAACACCATATATTTT. As protein: CASSPDRVGNTIYF.